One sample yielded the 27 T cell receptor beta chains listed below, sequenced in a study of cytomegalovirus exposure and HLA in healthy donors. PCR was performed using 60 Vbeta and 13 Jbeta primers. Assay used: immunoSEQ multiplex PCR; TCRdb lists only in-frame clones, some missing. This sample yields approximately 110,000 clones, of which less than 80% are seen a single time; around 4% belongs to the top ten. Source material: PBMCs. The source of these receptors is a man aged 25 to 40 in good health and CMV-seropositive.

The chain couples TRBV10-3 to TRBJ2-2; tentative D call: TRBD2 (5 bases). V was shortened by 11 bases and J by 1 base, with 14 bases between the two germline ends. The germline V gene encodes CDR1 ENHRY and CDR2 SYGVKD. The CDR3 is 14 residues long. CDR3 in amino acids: CAVGGRGNTGELFF. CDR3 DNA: TGTGCCGTAGGCGGACGGGGGAACACCGGGGAGCTGTTTTTT.

CDR3 protein: CARPGHNYEQYF. CDR3 sequence (DNA): TGCGCCAGACCGGGACACAACTACGAGCAGTACTTC. This sequence joins TRBV23-1 and TRBJ2-7; the D gene is possibly TRBD1 (6 bases). TRBV23-1 belongs to the ORF category, with a function that is uncertain. The CDR3 runs to 12 residues. V was clipped by 9 bases and J by 3 bases, with 12 bases between them.

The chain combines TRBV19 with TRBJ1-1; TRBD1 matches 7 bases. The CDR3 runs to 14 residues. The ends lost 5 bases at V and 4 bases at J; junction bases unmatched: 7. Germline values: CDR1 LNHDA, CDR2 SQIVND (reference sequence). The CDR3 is CASSLRGPGTEAFF. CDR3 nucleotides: TGTGCCAGTAGTCTAAGGGGGCCCGGCACTGAAGCTTTCTTT.

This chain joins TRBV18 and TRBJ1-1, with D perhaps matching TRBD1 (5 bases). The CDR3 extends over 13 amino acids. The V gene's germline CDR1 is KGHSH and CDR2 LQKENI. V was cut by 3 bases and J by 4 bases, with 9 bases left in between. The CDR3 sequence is CASSPTGPTEAFF. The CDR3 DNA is TGTGCCAGCTCACCTACAGGACCCACTGAAGCTTTCTTT. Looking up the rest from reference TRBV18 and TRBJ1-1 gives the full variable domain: NAGVMQNPRHLVRRRGQEARLRCSPMKGHSHVYWYRQLPEEGLKFMVYLQKENIIDESGMPKERFSAEFPKEGPSILRIQQVVRGDSAAYFCASSPTGPTEAFFGQGTRLTVV.

This chain's CDR3 is CSARQAKEQYF. The CDR3 DNA reads as TGCAGCGCCCGACAGGCCAAGGAGCAGTACTTC. The chain combines TRBV29-1 with TRBJ2-7; TRBD1 might be the D (6 bases). V was cut by 7 bases and J by 7 bases, with 14 bases left in between. The germline V gene encodes CDR1 SQVTM and CDR2 ANQGSEA. The CDR3 is made up of 11 amino acids.

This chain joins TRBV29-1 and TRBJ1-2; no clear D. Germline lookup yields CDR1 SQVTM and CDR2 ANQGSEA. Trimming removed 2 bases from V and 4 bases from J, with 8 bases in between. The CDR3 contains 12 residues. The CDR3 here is CSVELAGYGYTF. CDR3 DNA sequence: TGCAGCGTTGAACTGGCTGGCTATGGCTACACCTTC.

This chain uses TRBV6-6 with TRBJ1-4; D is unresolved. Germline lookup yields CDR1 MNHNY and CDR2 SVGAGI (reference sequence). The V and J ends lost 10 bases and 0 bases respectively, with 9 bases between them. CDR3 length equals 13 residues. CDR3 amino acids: CATLAPTNEKLFF. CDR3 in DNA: TGTGCCACCTTAGCTCCAACTAATGAAAAACTGTTTTTT.

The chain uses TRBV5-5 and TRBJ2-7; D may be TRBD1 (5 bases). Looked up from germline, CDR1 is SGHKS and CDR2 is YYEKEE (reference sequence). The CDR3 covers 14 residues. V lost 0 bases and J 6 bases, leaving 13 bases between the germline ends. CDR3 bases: TGTGCCAGCAGCTTGGACAGGACGTGTTGCGAGCAGTACTTC. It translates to CASSLDRTCCEQYF.

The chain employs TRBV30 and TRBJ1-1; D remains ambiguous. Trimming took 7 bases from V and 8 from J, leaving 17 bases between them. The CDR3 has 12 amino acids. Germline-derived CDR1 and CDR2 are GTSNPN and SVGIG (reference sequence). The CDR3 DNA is TGTGCCTTCCAATACACGGGAGGAGAAGCTTTCTTT. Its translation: CAFQYTGGEAFF. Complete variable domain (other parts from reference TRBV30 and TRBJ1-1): SQTIHQWPATLVQPVGSPLSLECTVEGTSNPNLYWYRQAAGRGLQLLFYSVGIGQISSEVPQNLSASRPQDRQFILSSKKLLLSDSGFYLCAFQYTGGEAFFGQGTRLTVV.

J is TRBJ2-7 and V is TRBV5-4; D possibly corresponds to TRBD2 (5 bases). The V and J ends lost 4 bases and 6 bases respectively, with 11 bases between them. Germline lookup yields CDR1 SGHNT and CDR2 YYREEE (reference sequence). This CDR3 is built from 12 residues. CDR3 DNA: TGTGCCAGCAGCCCGGACCGGGGCGAGCAGTACTTC. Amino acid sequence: CASSPDRGEQYF.

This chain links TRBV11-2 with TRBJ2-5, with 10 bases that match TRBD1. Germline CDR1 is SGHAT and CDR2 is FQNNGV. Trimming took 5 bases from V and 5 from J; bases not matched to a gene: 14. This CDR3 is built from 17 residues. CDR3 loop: CASSIRDRGTFGETQYF. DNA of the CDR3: TGTGCCAGCAGCATCCGGGACAGGGGTACTTTCGGGGAGACCCAGTACTTC.

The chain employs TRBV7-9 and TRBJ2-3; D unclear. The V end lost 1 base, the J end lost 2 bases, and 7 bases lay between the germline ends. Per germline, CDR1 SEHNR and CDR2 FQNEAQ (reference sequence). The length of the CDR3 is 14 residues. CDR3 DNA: TGTGCCAGCAGCTTAGGACTGGCCACAGATACGCAGTATTTT. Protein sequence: CASSLGLATDTQYF.

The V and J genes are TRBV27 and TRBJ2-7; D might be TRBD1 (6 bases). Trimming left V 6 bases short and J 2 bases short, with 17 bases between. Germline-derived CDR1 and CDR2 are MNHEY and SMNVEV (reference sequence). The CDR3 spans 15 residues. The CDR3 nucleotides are TGTGCCAGCAGAACCCTACAGGGATCCCCCTACGAGCAGTACTTC. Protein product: CASRTLQGSPYEQYF.

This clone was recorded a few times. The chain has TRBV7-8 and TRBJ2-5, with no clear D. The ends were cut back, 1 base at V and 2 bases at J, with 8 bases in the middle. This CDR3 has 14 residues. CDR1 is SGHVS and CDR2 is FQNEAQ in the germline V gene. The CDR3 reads CASSLVSSQETQYF. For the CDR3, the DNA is TGTGCCAGCAGCTTAGTTTCTAGTCAAGAGACCCAGTACTTC.

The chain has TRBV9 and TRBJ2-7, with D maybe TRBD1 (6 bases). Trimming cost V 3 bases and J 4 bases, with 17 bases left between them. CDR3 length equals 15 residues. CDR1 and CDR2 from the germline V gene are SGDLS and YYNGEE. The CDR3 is CASSEGNRELYEQYF. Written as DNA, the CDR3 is TGTGCCAGCAGCGAGGGAAACAGGGAGCTATACGAGCAGTACTTC.

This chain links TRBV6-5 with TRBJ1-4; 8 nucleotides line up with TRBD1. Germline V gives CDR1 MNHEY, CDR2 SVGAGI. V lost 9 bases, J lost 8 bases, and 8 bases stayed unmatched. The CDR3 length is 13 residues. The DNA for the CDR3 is TGTGCCAGTAAGGACAGGGCTAGGGAAAAACTGTTTTTT. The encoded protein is CASKDRAREKLFF.

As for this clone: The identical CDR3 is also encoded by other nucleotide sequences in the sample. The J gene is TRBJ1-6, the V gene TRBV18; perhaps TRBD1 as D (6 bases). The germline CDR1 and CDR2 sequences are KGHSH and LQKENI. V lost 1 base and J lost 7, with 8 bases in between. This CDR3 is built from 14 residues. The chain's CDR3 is CASSPQGGNSPLHF. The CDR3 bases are TGTGCCAGCTCACCACAGGGGGGGAATTCACCCCTCCACTTT.

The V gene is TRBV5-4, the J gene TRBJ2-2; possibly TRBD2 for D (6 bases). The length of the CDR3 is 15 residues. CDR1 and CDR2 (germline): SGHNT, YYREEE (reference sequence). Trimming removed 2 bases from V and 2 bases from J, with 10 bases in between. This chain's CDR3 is CASSFGGTNTGELFF. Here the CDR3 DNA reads TGTGCCAGCAGCTTCGGGGGAACCAACACCGGGGAGCTGTTTTTT.

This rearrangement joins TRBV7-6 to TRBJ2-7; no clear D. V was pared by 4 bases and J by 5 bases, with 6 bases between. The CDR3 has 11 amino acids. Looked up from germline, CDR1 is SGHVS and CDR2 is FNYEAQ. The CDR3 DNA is TGTGCCAGCAGCTCTTTTGACGAGCAGTACTTC. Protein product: CASSSFDEQYF.

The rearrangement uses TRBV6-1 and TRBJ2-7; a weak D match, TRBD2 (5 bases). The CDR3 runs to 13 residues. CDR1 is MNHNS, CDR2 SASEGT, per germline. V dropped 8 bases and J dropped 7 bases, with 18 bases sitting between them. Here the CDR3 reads CASPGSTLGEQYF. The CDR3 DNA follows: TGTGCCAGCCCGGGATCGACGTTGGGGGAGCAGTACTTC.

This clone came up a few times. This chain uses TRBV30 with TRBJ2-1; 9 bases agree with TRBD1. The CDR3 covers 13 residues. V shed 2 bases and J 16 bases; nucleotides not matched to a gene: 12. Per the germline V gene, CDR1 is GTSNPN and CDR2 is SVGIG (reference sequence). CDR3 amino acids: CAWSTNPGQGGFF. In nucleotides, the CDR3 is TGTGCCTGGAGTACTAATCCGGGACAGGGTGGCTTCTTC.

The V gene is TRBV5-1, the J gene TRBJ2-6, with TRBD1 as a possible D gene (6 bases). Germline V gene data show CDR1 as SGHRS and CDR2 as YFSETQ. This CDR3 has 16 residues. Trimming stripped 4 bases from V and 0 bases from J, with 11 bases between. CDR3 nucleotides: TGCGCCAGCAGCCGGGCAGGGGTCTCTGGGGCCAACGTCCTGACTTTC. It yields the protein CASSRAGVSGANVLTF.

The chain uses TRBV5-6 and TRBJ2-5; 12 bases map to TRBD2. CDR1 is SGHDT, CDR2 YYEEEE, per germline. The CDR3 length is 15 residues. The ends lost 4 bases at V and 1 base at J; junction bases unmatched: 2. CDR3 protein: CASSTTSGGQETQYF. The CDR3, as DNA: TGTGCCAGCAGCACGACTAGCGGGGGCCAAGAGACCCAGTACTTC.

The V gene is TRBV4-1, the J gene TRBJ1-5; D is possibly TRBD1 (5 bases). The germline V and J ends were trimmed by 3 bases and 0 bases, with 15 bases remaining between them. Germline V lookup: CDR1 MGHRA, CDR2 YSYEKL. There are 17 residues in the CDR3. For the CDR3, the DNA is TGCGCCAGCAGCCATGGACACCTTCTCTCTAGCAATCAGCCCCAGCATTTT. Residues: CASSHGHLLSSNQPQHF.

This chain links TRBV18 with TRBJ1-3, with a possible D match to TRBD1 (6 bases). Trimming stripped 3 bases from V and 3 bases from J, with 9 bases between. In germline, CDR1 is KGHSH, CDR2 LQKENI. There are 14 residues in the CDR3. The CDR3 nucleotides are TGTGCCAGCTCACCCGGGGACATTGGAAACACCATATATTTT. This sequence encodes CASSPGDIGNTIYF.

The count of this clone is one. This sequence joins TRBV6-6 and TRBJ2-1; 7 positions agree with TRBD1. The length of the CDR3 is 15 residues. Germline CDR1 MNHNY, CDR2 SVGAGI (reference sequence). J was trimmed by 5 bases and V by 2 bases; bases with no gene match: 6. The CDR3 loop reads CASSYVMGQNNEQFF. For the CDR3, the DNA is TGTGCCAGCAGTTACGTGATGGGACAGAACAATGAGCAGTTCTTC.

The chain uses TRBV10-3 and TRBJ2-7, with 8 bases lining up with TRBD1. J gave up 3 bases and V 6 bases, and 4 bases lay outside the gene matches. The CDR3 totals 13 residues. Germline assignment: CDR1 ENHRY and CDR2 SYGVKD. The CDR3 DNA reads TGTGCCATCAGCCAAGGACAGGGCTACGAGCAGTACTTC. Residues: CAISQGQGYEQYF.